This passage covers 10 T cell receptor beta chains from one sample sequenced in a study of identical twins. TCRdb processed the 5' RACE reads anew with MiXCR; each CDR3 protein has one entry. The sample has roughly 770,000 distinct CDR3 sequences, about 20% seen once. The same data also contributed to another study, on T cells expressing NK-cell markers.

Sample: PBMCs. These receptors were taken from a woman aged 18-29 years in good health.

V and J are TRBV20-1 and TRBJ2-3, with 7 nucleotides matching TRBD2. The CDR3 loop spans 15 amino acids. Germline values: CDR1 DFQATT, CDR2 SNEGSKA (reference sequence). The trim removed 0 bases at V and 2 bases at J, leaving 5 bases unmatched. The CDR3 DNA sequence: TGCAGTGCTAGAGATGAGCAGCGGGACACAGATACGCAGTATTTT. It encodes CSARDEQRDTDTQYF.

In this sample, this clonotype turned up a few times. V is TRBV11-3 and J is TRBJ2-1; 8 bases match TRBD2. The CDR3 has 15 residues. V trimming: 4 bases; J trimming: 3 bases; junction bases outside the gene matches: 5. Germline assignment: CDR1 SGHNT and CDR2 YENEEA. For the CDR3, the DNA is TGTGCCAGCAGCTCTGATCTAGCGGGCTACAATGAGCAGTTCTTC. The encoded protein is CASSSDLAGYNEQFF.

In its sample, this clonotype was seen a few times. CDR3 nucleotides: TGCAGTGCTATGATCTTGGGAGCCCCTAACGGGACCCAGTACTTC. It translates to CSAMILGAPNGTQYF. This rearrangement joins TRBV20-1 to TRBJ2-5; D is perhaps TRBD2 (5 bases). This CDR3 is 15 amino acids long. CDR1 DFQATT and CDR2 SNEGSKA come from the germline V gene (reference sequence). V was trimmed by 4 bases and J by 7 bases, leaving 22 bases between them.

The genes are TRBV27 and TRBJ2-7; D is tentatively TRBD1 or TRBD2 (5 bases each). Per germline, CDR1 MNHEY and CDR2 SMNVEV (reference sequence). This CDR3 has 14 residues. Trimming pared 8 bases from V and 1 base from J, leaving 15 bases between. CDR3 in amino acids: CASAWGDSSYEQYF. The DNA of the CDR3 is TGTGCCAGCGCGTGGGGAGACAGTTCCTACGAGCAGTACTTC.

This chain links TRBV5-5 with TRBJ1-4, with a weak D call TRBD1 (5 bases). The CDR3 extends over 13 amino acids. The V gene's germline CDR1 is SGHKS and CDR2 YYEKEE (reference sequence). V lost 4 bases and J 6 bases, leaving 10 bases between the germline ends. The CDR3 loop reads CASSGAGHEKLFF. The CDR3 DNA is TGTGCCAGCAGCGGGGCAGGGCATGAAAAACTGTTTTTT.

The rearrangement links TRBV5-1 to TRBJ2-1, with unresolved D. The V gene's germline CDR1 is SGHRS and CDR2 YFSETQ. V dropped 1 base and J dropped 3 bases, with 14 bases sitting between them. This CDR3 is 16 amino acids long. DNA for the CDR3: TGCGCCAGCAGCTTGAAAGGTTACGGAGACTACAATGAGCAGTTCTTC. This codes for CASSLKGYGDYNEQFF.

V gene TRBV19 combines with J gene TRBJ2-1, with 9 bases aligning to TRBD2. Germline V gives CDR1 LNHDA, CDR2 SQIVND (reference sequence). Trimming cost V 4 bases and J 4 bases; bases outside gene matches: 8. The length of the CDR3 is 16 residues. The CDR3 DNA is TGTGCCAGTAGTAACCGACTAGCGGAGATATACAATGAGCAGTTCTTC. This sequence encodes CASSNRLAEIYNEQFF.

This clonotype showed up just a few times. The chain employs TRBV12-3 or TRBV12-4 and TRBJ1-2, with a weak D call TRBD1 (5 bases). The CDR3 has 15 amino acids. Trimming took off 1 base at V and 1 base at J, with 10 bases between the two ends. The CDR3 coding sequence is TGTGCCAGCAGTTTAGTAGGGGACGGTAACTATGGCTACACCTTC. It translates to CASSLVGDGNYGYTF.

V gene TRBV7-8 combines with J gene TRBJ2-1; no definite D call. The CDR3 is 14 residues long. In germline, CDR1 is SGHVS, CDR2 FQNEAQ. With 4 bases removed from V and 4 bases from J, the gap between germline ends came to 11 bases. The CDR3 region has the DNA TGTGCCAGCAGCTCCCCATGGGATTACAATGAGCAGTTCTTC. This codes for CASSSPWDYNEQFF.

This clonotype was seen only a few times. This chain links TRBV12-3 or TRBV12-4 with TRBJ1-4; D remains ambiguous. Trimming cost V 7 bases and J 8 bases, with 5 bases left between them. CDR3 length: 10 amino acids. The CDR3 region is CASKAEKLFF. CDR3 nucleotide sequence: TGTGCCAGCAAAGCGGAAAAACTGTTTTTT.